Listed here is a single T cell receptor beta chain. These data are taken from a study of blood T cell repertoires in COVID-19. Study at large: Specimens from acute and convalescent COVID-19 originated in the United States, Italy and Spain.

TCRdb's table, derived via immunoSEQ multiplex PCR, lists solely in-frame clones and lacks some. The sample consists of fewer than 300,000 clones, roughly 86% of them appearing once. Per the germline V gene, CDR1 is SGHRS and CDR2 is YFSETQ. Losses at the gene ends were 4 bases for V and 4 bases for J; bases not matched to a gene: 11. The CDR3 has 15 residues. This receptor was taken from a man aged 18 to 30 with active or convalescent COVID-19. The chain employs TRBV5-1 and TRBJ2-7, with 7 bases fitting TRBD2. The sequenced sample consisted of peripheral blood. CDR3 in amino acids: CASSNRRGSLYEQYF. As DNA, the CDR3 is TGCGCCAGCAGCAACCGGCGGGGGTCCTTATACGAGCAGTACTTC.